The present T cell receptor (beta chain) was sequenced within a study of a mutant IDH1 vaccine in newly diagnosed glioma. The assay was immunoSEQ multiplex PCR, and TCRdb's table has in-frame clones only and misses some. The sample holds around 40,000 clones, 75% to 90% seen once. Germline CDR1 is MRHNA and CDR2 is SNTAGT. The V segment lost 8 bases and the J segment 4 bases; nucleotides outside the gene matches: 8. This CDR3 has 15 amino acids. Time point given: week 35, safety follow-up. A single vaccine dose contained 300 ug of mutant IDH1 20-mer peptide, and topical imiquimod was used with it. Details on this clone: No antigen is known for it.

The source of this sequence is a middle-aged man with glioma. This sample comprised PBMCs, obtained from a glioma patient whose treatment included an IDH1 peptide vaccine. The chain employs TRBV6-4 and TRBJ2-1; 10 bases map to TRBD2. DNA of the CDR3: TGTGCCAGCTCTACAGCGGGAGGGTCATACAATGAGCAGTTCTTC. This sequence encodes CASSTAGGSYNEQFF.